A selection of T cell receptor beta chains follows, all from one sample in a study of cytomegalovirus exposure and HLA in healthy donors. The data were produced by immunoSEQ multiplex PCR, yet TCRdb's version contains in-frame clones alone and is incomplete. The table includes around 140,000 clones, roughly four fifths detected once. Sequencing input: PBMCs. These receptors were collected from a young man in good health and CMV-seropositive. CDR3s include the opening cysteine and the closing phenylalanine or tryptophan. D genes are given only for firm matches. Only part of the rows carry a size: once, few, many, or a class if the clone is expanded.

size: few
D: TRBD1
J: TRBJ1-2
V: TRBV2
CDR3: CASRDRDEVYGYTF
DNA: TGTGCCAGCAGGGACAGGGACGAGGTCTATGGCTACACCTTC

size: .
D: .
J: TRBJ2-3
V: TRBV5-1
CDR3: CASSLGVDTDTQYF
DNA: TGCGCCAGCAGCTTGGGCGTAGACACAGATACGCAGTATTTT

size: .
D: TRBD1
J: TRBJ2-3
V: TRBV4-1
CDR3: CASSRQGLSTDTQYF
DNA: TGCGCCAGCAGCCGACAGGGTCTAAGCACAGATACGCAGTATTTT

size: .
D: .
J: TRBJ2-4
V: TRBV13
CDR3: CASTRRGYGKNIQYF
DNA: TGTGCCAGCACCCGACGGGGATACGGCAAAAACATTCAGTACTTC

size: .
D: TRBD2
J: TRBJ2-5
V: TRBV11-3
CDR3: CASSSETSGRETQYF
DNA: TGTGCCAGCAGCTCTGAGACTAGCGGGAGAGAGACCCAGTACTTC

size: .
D: .
J: TRBJ1-5
V: TRBV19
CDR3: CASSQTDSTGQPQHF
DNA: TGTGCCAGTAGTCAGACCGACAGTACGGGCCAGCCCCAGCATTTT

size: few
D: .
J: TRBJ1-4
V: TRBV4-1
CDR3: CASSQGGGENEKLFF
DNA: TGCGCCAGCAGCCAAGGAGGAGGGGAAAATGAAAAACTGTTTTTT

size: .
D: .
J: TRBJ1-5
V: TRBV7-8
CDR3: CASSPRESYSNQPQHF
DNA: TGTGCCAGCAGCCCTCGAGAGTCATATAGCAATCAGCCCCAGCATTTT

size: .
D: .
J: TRBJ1-2
V: TRBV19
CDR3: CASSISVGKSYGYTF
DNA: TGTGCCAGTAGTATTTCGGTGGGCAAAAGCTATGGCTACACCTTC

size: .
D: .
J: TRBJ2-5
V: TRBV11-2
CDR3: CASSLWGSTSDYETQYF
DNA: TGTGCCAGCAGCTTATGGGGGTCGACTAGTGATTATGAGACCCAGTACTTC

size: .
D: TRBD2
J: TRBJ2-3
V: TRBV7-3
CDR3: CASSPGLAGNTDTQYF
DNA: TGTGCCAGCAGCCCCGGGCTAGCGGGAAACACAGATACGCAGTATTTT

size: .
D: .
J: TRBJ1-5
V: TRBV6-5
CDR3: CASSYSREGQPQHF
DNA: TGTGCCAGCAGTTACTCGAGAGAGGGACAGCCCCAGCATTTT

size: .
D: .
J: TRBJ1-3
V: TRBV9
CDR3: CASSVGSLSSGNTIYF
DNA: TGTGCCAGCAGCGTAGGGAGCCTGAGCTCTGGAAACACCATATATTTT

size: .
D: TRBD2
J: TRBJ2-2
V: TRBV28
CDR3: CASRPQREGMNTGELFF
DNA: TGTGCCAGCAGACCGCAGCGGGAGGGAATGAACACCGGGGAGCTGTTTTTT

size: few
D: TRBD1
J: TRBJ1-1
V: TRBV7-9
CDR3: CASSQGASNTEAFF
DNA: TGTGCCAGCAGCCAGGGGGCAAGTAACACTGAAGCTTTCTTT

size: .
D: .
J: TRBJ2-2
V: TRBV7-2
CDR3: CASSPTNTGELFF
DNA: TGTGCCAGCAGCCCCACGAACACCGGGGAGCTGTTTTTT

size: .
D: .
J: TRBJ2-1
V: TRBV4-1
CDR3: CASSQDPPSGVIYNEQFF
DNA: TGCGCCAGCAGCCAAGACCCCCCCTCGGGAGTCATCTACAATGAGCAGTTCTTC

size: .
D: TRBD2
J: TRBJ2-7
V: TRBV5-1
CDR3: CASSLELAGVYEQYF
DNA: TGCGCCAGCAGCTTGGAACTAGCGGGAGTCTACGAGCAGTACTTC

size: .
D: .
J: TRBJ1-2
V: TRBV10-3
CDR3: CAIGYGENKFTF
DNA: TGTGCCATCGGATACGGGGAAAATAAGTTCACCTTC

size: few
D: TRBD1
J: TRBJ2-7
V: TRBV6-1
CDR3: CASSDPGQDPSGEQYF
DNA: TGTGCCAGCAGTGACCCTGGACAGGACCCCTCAGGTGAGCAGTACTTC

size: .
D: .
J: TRBJ2-1
V: TRBV15
CDR3: CATSSSDINEQFF
DNA: TGTGCCACCAGCTCCTCTGACATCAATGAGCAGTTCTTC

size: .
D: TRBD1
J: TRBJ1-5
V: TRBV19
CDR3: CASSLGQGMRPNQPQHF
DNA: TGTGCCAGTAGTCTTGGACAGGGAATGAGGCCCAATCAGCCCCAGCATTTT

size: few
D: .
J: TRBJ1-1
V: TRBV7-9
CDR3: CASSFQENTEAFF
DNA: TGTGCCAGCAGCTTTCAGGAGAACACTGAAGCTTTCTTT

size: .
D: .
J: TRBJ1-5
V: TRBV27
CDR3: CASSLGAGGNQPQHF
DNA: TGTGCCAGCAGTTTGGGAGCAGGGGGCAATCAGCCCCAGCATTTT

size: once
D: .
J: TRBJ1-2
V: TRBV19
CDR3: CASSIDRIYGYTF
DNA: TGTGCCAGTAGCATTGACAGGATCTATGGCTACACCTTC

size: once
D: TRBD2
J: TRBJ2-3
V: TRBV7-9
CDR3: CSSSPSQAGARFAADTQYF
DNA: TGTTCCAGCAGCCCCTCCCAGGCGGGAGCCCGGTTCGCGGCAGATACGCAGTATTTT

size: few
D: TRBD1
J: TRBJ1-1
V: TRBV10-3
CDR3: CAISESQDRVTTEAFF
DNA: TGTGCCATCAGTGAGTCGCAGGACAGGGTGACCACTGAAGCTTTCTTT

size: .
D: .
J: TRBJ2-3
V: TRBV9
CDR3: CASSVGVAGDGRTTDTQYF
DNA: TGTGCCAGCAGCGTAGGGGTCGCCGGGGATGGAAGGACCACAGATACGCAGTATTTT

size: once
D: TRBD2
J: TRBJ2-5
V: TRBV6-1
CDR3: CASSVTSGGWETQYF
DNA: TGTGCCAGCAGTGTGACTAGCGGGGGGTGGGAGACCCAGTACTTC

size: .
D: .
J: TRBJ1-3
V: TRBV5-8
CDR3: CASSLEVTGRPRNTIYF
DNA: TGTGCCAGCAGCTTGGAGGTAACAGGGCGGCCACGAAACACCATATATTTT

size: .
D: TRBD1
J: TRBJ1-2
V: TRBV5-1
CDR3: CASSLAPGTGNGYTF
DNA: TGCGCCAGCAGCTTGGCGCCCGGGACAGGGAATGGCTACACCTTC

size: .
D: .
J: TRBJ1-2
V: TRBV5-1
CDR3: CASSLSPGEGYGYTF
DNA: TGCGCCAGCAGCTTGTCCCCAGGAGAGGGCTATGGCTACACCTTC

size: .
D: .
J: TRBJ1-1
V: TRBV27
CDR3: CASSLGGQNTEAFF
DNA: TGTGCCAGCAGTTTAGGGGGACAGAACACTGAAGCTTTCTTT

size: once
D: .
J: TRBJ2-1
V: TRBV7-6
CDR3: CASSLGQGNEQFF
DNA: TGTGCCAGCAGCTTAGGGCAGGGCAATGAGCAGTTCTTC

size: .
D: .
J: TRBJ2-7
V: TRBV2
CDR3: CASSVGQGAASGRALPNEQYF
DNA: TGTGCCAGCAGTGTCGGACAGGGGGCGGCTAGCGGGAGGGCCCTCCCGAACGAGCAGTACTTC

size: .
D: .
J: TRBJ1-5
V: TRBV5-1
CDR3: CASSLGGPQGPQHF
DNA: TGCGCCAGCAGCTTGGGAGGGCCTCAAGGGCCCCAGCATTTT

size: .
D: .
J: TRBJ2-7
V: TRBV9
CDR3: CASSVAGEPSYEQYF
DNA: TGTGCCAGCAGCGTAGCGGGAGAGCCTTCCTACGAGCAGTACTTC

size: .
D: .
J: TRBJ2-7
V: TRBV5-8
CDR3: CASSLGARNTYEQYF
DNA: TGTGCCAGCAGCTTGGGAGCCAGGAATACCTACGAGCAGTACTTC

size: .
D: .
J: TRBJ1-2
V: TRBV27
CDR3: CASSQERSYEGYTF
DNA: TGTGCCAGCAGCCAAGAGAGAAGCTATGAGGGCTACACCTTC

size: .
D: .
J: TRBJ1-1
V: TRBV6-6
CDR3: CASNPGDTEAFF
DNA: TGTGCCAGCAATCCCGGGGACACTGAAGCTTTCTTT

size: once
D: TRBD1
J: TRBJ2-2
V: TRBV9
CDR3: CASSMDRGRTGELFF
DNA: TGTGCCAGCAGCATGGACAGGGGGCGGACCGGGGAGCTGTTTTTT

size: .
D: TRBD1
J: TRBJ2-3
V: TRBV5-1
CDR3: CASSSGQGAQATQYF
DNA: TGCGCCAGCAGCTCAGGACAGGGGGCGCAGGCTACGCAGTATTTT

size: few
D: TRBD1
J: TRBJ1-1
V: TRBV5-1
CDR3: CASSLGQGLTEAFF
DNA: TGCGCCAGCAGCTTGGGACAGGGGCTGACTGAAGCTTTCTTT

size: .
D: .
J: TRBJ2-3
V: TRBV28
CDR3: CASSLWKQSRDTQYF
DNA: TGTGCCAGCAGTTTATGGAAACAGAGTCGGGATACGCAGTATTTT

size: .
D: TRBD1
J: TRBJ1-4
V: TRBV9
CDR3: CASSATGGGGTNEKLFF
DNA: TGTGCCAGCAGCGCGACAGGGGGAGGTGGGACTAATGAAAAACTGTTTTTT

size: .
D: .
J: TRBJ2-7
V: TRBV27
CDR3: CASTAGGEQYF
DNA: TGTGCCAGCACAGCCGGGGGCGAGCAGTACTTC

size: .
D: TRBD1
J: TRBJ1-5
V: TRBV11-3
CDR3: CASSPGQGSNQPQHF
DNA: TGTGCCAGCAGCCCGGGACAGGGTAGCAATCAGCCCCAGCATTTT

size: .
D: TRBD1
J: TRBJ1-2
V: TRBV5-5
CDR3: CASSPDRGFSYGYTF
DNA: TGTGCCAGCAGCCCGGACAGGGGGTTTAGCTATGGCTACACCTTC

size: .
D: .
J: TRBJ2-7
V: TRBV6-1
CDR3: CASSLRFDEQYF
DNA: TGTGCCAGCAGTTTACGGTTTGACGAGCAGTACTTC